The subject of this entry is one TCR beta chain. Antigen unknown. This sample was taken from a study of CD8+CD57+ T cells in acquired aplastic anemia. Study observations and caveats: Researchers report that fewer than 30 CD8+ CDR3 sequences appeared in both patients and controls.

From germline, CDR1 is SEHNR and CDR2 FQNEAQ (reference sequence). The CDR3 contains 11 residues. V dropped 9 bases and J dropped 8 bases, with 11 bases sitting between them. TCR beta VDJ combinations and CDR3 sequences were profiled from genomic DNA. TCRdb fed the reads into MiXCR, producing one record per CDR3 protein. This sample yields about 180,000 distinct CDR3 sequences, of which roughly three fifths are seen a single time; roughly 43% belongs to the top ten. For sequencing, patients were chosen who had shown expansion of CD8+CD57+ cells by flow cytometry. As a group, the patients uniformly had severe acquired aplastic anemia. Each patient gave a blood sample that was collected before any therapy had been received.

Source material: sorted CD4+, CD8+, or CD8+CD57+ T cells (not recorded which) from PBMCs. The genes are TRBV7-9 and TRBJ2-1; D unresolved. The sequence was collected from a human donor with aplastic anemia. As DNA, the CDR3 is TGTGCCAGTAGCCGCGATTATGAGCAGTTCTTC. It translates to CASSRDYEQFF.